The 32 T cell receptor beta chains reported below all come from one sample, sequenced in a study of T cells in tumors after PD-1 blockade. Libraries were prepared by immunoSEQ multiplex PCR; TCRdb keeps only in-frame clonotypes and omits some of them. Among around 45,000 clones listed, about four fifths were seen once. The sample was PBMCs, taken before anti-PD-1 treatment. All receptors derive from a human donor with basal cell carcinoma.

The chain links TRBV27 to TRBJ1-2; 10 nucleotides agree with TRBD1. The CDR3 has 17 amino acids. Germline CDR1 reads MNHEY; CDR2 reads SMNVEV (reference sequence). The ends lost 6 bases at V and 1 base at J; junction bases unmatched: 11. The CDR3 DNA sequence: TGTGCCAGCAGCCCTCCGGGACAGGGGCCTTTTAACTATGGCTACACCTTC. As protein: CASSPPGQGPFNYGYTF.

This chain uses TRBV6-2 or TRBV6-3 with TRBJ1-5, with TRBD1 matching 7 bases. Germline lookup yields CDR1 MNHEY and CDR2 SVGEGT. The trim removed 2 bases at V and 3 bases at J, leaving 7 bases unmatched. This CDR3 contains 16 residues. In DNA form, the CDR3 reads TGTGCCAGCAGTTACCCGACAGGGCCCCCCAATCAGCCCCAGCATTTT. It is translated as CASSYPTGPPNQPQHF.

The chain joins TRBV7-3 to TRBJ2-7; D might be TRBD1 or TRBD2, each matching 5 bases. V lost 5 bases and J 5 bases, leaving 13 bases between the germline ends. The CDR3 loop spans 13 amino acids. CDR1 is SGHTA, CDR2 FQGTGA, per germline. CDR3 region: CASSPQGVNEQYF. The CDR3 DNA reads TGTGCCAGCAGCCCCCAGGGAGTGAACGAGCAGTACTTC.

The chain has TRBV21-1 and TRBJ1-1. TRBV21-1 counts as a pseudogene. The CDR3 loop spans 12 amino acids. The DNA for the CDR3 is TGTGCCAGCAGCTCCCGGGGCACTGAAGCTTTCTTT. Protein sequence: CASSSRGTEAFF.

There are a few counts of this clone. The chain has TRBV5-6 and TRBJ1-1; 7 nucleotides line up with TRBD1. CDR1 is SGHDT, CDR2 YYEEEE, per germline. This CDR3 has 16 residues. V lost 4 bases to trimming and J lost 1 base; unmatched junction nucleotides: 10. This CDR3 is CASSPDRTLRNTEAFF. The CDR3 coding sequence is TGTGCCAGCAGCCCGGACAGGACTCTAAGGAACACTGAAGCTTTCTTT.

The J gene is TRBJ1-4, the V gene TRBV5-5; D perhaps matches TRBD1 (6 bases). The V end lost 5 bases, the J end lost 10 bases, and 6 bases lay between the germline ends. This CDR3 comprises 10 residues. Germline loops: CDR1 SGHKS, CDR2 YYEKEE (reference sequence). The CDR3 nucleotides read TGTGCCAGCAGAGGGGGAAAACTGTTTTTT. Translation: CASRGGKLFF.

The chain couples TRBV14 to TRBJ1-2; the D is unclear. The CDR3 has 12 amino acids. The germline V and J ends were trimmed by 4 bases and 3 bases, with 6 bases remaining between them. Germline CDR1 SGHDN, CDR2 FVKESK. The CDR3 loop is CASSPSHYGYTF. CDR3 coding DNA: TGTGCCAGCAGCCCGAGCCACTATGGCTACACCTTC.

This clone was seen only a few times. This rearrangement joins TRBV2 to TRBJ1-6; 9 positions match TRBD1. J lost 7 bases, V lost 5 bases, and 3 bases had no gene match. Germline assignment: CDR1 SNHLY and CDR2 FYNNEI. CDR3 size: 14 residues. CDR3 protein: CASSKDRGNSPLHF. CDR3 sequence (DNA): TGTGCCAGCAGTAAGGACAGGGGCAATTCACCCCTCCACTTT.

DNA of the CDR3: TGTGCCAGCAGCAAACGGGGAGTTAGCAATCAGCCCCAGCATTTT. Protein product: CASSKRGVSNQPQHF. The chain uses TRBV5-6 and TRBJ1-5; D remains ambiguous. V was trimmed by 4 bases and J by 0 bases, leaving 11 bases between them. Per the germline V gene, CDR1 is SGHDT and CDR2 is YYEEEE. The CDR3 runs 15 residues.

The rearrangement links TRBV5-1 to TRBJ2-7; possible D gene TRBD1, 6 bases. Germline values: CDR1 SGHRS, CDR2 YFSETQ. The CDR3 loop spans 15 amino acids. V shed 0 bases and J shed 2 bases, with 12 bases lying between them. DNA of the CDR3: TGCGCCAGCAGCTTGGCCGGACAGTCCACCTACGAGCAGTACTTC. Residues: CASSLAGQSTYEQYF.

This clone was observed a few times. The chain carries TRBV7-9 and TRBJ2-7; D is perhaps TRBD1 or TRBD2 (5 bases each). This CDR3 spans 14 amino acids. Germline CDR1 and CDR2: SEHNR and FQNEAQ (reference sequence). Trimming removed 2 bases from V and 7 bases from J, with 15 bases in between. The CDR3 nucleotides read TGTGCCAGCAGCTTACCGGGGCCCTCGAGGGAGCAGTACTTC. It yields the protein CASSLPGPSREQYF.

The V call is TRBV5-5, the J call TRBJ1-2, with 8 nucleotides matching TRBD1. J lost 4 bases, V lost 3 bases, and 8 bases had no gene match. The CDR3 sequence is 15 residues long. Germline loops: CDR1 SGHKS, CDR2 YYEKEE (reference sequence). CDR3 region: CASSSGQVLLYGYTF. CDR3 coding DNA: TGTGCCAGCAGCTCGGGACAGGTCCTTCTCTATGGCTACACCTTC.

As DNA, the CDR3 is TGTGCCAGCAGCTTGGGCCATCACACCGGGGAGCTGTTTTTT. This gives the protein CASSLGHHTGELFF. This chain uses TRBV11-3 with TRBJ2-2; no reliable D call. CDR1 is SGHNT and CDR2 is YENEEA in the germline V gene. The CDR3 extends over 14 amino acids. V was trimmed by 3 bases and J by 3 bases, leaving 8 bases between them.

This clone has a handful of counts. The CDR3 region has the DNA TGTGCCAGTAAAACATTCGGTGCGGAGACCCAGTACTTC. Translating it yields CASKTFGAETQYF. The chain uses TRBV19 and TRBJ2-5; D call uncertain. Trimming pared 7 bases from V and 5 bases from J, leaving 14 bases between. This CDR3 spans 13 amino acids. Germline CDR1 LNHDA, CDR2 SQIVND (reference sequence).

The rearrangement uses TRBV5-1 and TRBJ2-2, with no clear D. Germline-derived CDR1 and CDR2 are SGHRS and YFSETQ. The CDR3 has 14 residues. The germline V and J ends were trimmed by 2 bases and 1 base, with 6 bases remaining between them. DNA for the CDR3: TGCGCCAGCAGCTTAACAGAGAACACCGGGGAGCTGTTTTTT. This codes for CASSLTENTGELFF. Full variable domain (missing parts from reference TRBV5-1 and TRBJ2-2): KAGVTQTPRYLIKTRGQQVTLSCSPISGHRSVSWYQQTPGQGLQFLFEYFSETQRNKGNFPGRFSGRQFSNSRSEMNVSTLELGDSALYLCASSLTENTGELFFGEGSRLTVL.

The CDR3: CASSLGGFTDTQYF. CDR3 sequence (DNA): TGTGCCAGCAGCTTAGGGGGCTTCACAGATACGCAGTATTTT. This chain links TRBV7-3 with TRBJ2-3, with a possible D match to TRBD1 (6 bases). Germline CDR1 is SGHTA and CDR2 is FQGTGA. With 2 bases removed from V and 2 bases from J, the gap between germline ends came to 8 bases. The CDR3 has 14 amino acids.

This chain joins TRBV28 and TRBJ1-1, with 8 positions matching TRBD1. The CDR3 spans 15 residues. Germline V CDR1 and CDR2: MDHEN, SYDVKM. V dropped 3 bases and J dropped 5; count of bases not matched to a gene: 8. CDR3 sequence reads: CASSLVTGVRTEAFF. CDR3 nucleotides: TGTGCCAGCAGTTTGGTGACAGGGGTTAGGACTGAAGCTTTCTTT. Filled out from reference TRBV28 and TRBJ1-1, the complete variable domain reads DVKVTQSSRYLVKRTGEKVFLECVQDMDHENMFWYRQDPGLGLRLIYFSYDVKMKEKGDIPEGYSVSREKKERFSLILESASTNQTSMYLCASSLVTGVRTEAFFGQGTRLTVV.

CDR3 bases: TGCGCCAGCAGCGCCGGGACTAGCGACGAGCAGTTCTTC. This sequence encodes CASSAGTSDEQFF. The chain employs TRBV5-1 and TRBJ2-1, with 10 bases that match TRBD2. Trimming cost V 4 bases and J 10 bases; bases outside gene matches: 5. The CDR3 is made up of 13 amino acids. CDR1 is SGHRS, CDR2 YFSETQ, per germline.

This clone was seen a handful of times. The gene calls are TRBV3-1 (or the pseudogene TRBV3-2) and TRBJ1-2; D ambiguous. Trimming pared 1 base from V and 12 bases from J, leaving 12 bases between. CDR1 is LGHDT, CDR2 YNNKEL, per germline (reference sequence). The CDR3 extends over 12 amino acids. The CDR3 DNA follows: TGTGCCAGCAGCCAAGTCAAGGGCGTTAACACCTTC. Its protein is CASSQVKGVNTF.

The chain couples TRBV3-1 (or the pseudogene TRBV3-2) to TRBJ2-1, with D perhaps TRBD2 (5 bases). V shed 2 bases and J shed 8 bases, with 16 bases lying between them. Germline V gene lookup returns CDR1 LGHDT and CDR2 YNNKEL (reference sequence). This CDR3 contains 15 residues. CDR3 DNA: TGTGCCAGCAGCCAATTCGCGGTCGGAGGCGATGAGCAGTTCTTC. It encodes CASSQFAVGGDEQFF.

The rearrangement uses TRBV11-2 and TRBJ2-5; TRBD1 matches 7 bases. V dropped 5 bases and J dropped 2; count of bases not matched to a gene: 5. The CDR3 contains 14 residues. Germline V gene data show CDR1 as SGHAT and CDR2 as FQNNGV. For the CDR3, the DNA is TGTGCCAGCAGCCGATCGGGACAGCAAGAGACCCAGTACTTC. Translation gives CASSRSGQQETQYF.

The chain links TRBV6-5 to TRBJ2-1; possibly TRBD1 for D (5 bases). V lost 7 bases and J lost 2, with 9 bases in between. From germline, CDR1 is MNHEY and CDR2 SVGAGI. The CDR3 length is 13 residues. The CDR3, as DNA: TGTGCCAGCAACCTGGGGCCCTACAATGAGCAGTTCTTC. Its translation is CASNLGPYNEQFF.

This clone was detected once. The chain recombines TRBV5-1 with TRBJ1-6, with a weak D call TRBD1 (5 bases). CDR3 length: 15 amino acids. Per the germline V gene, CDR1 is SGHRS and CDR2 is YFSETQ. V shed 4 bases and J shed 7 bases, with 15 bases lying between them. CDR3: CASSGGDAGNSPLHF. The DNA of the CDR3 is TGCGCCAGCAGCGGGGGGGACGCCGGCAATTCACCCCTCCACTTT.

This sequence joins TRBV30 and TRBJ2-3; maybe TRBD1 (5 bases). Trimming left V 5 bases short and J 1 base short, with 13 bases between. CDR1 and CDR2 (germline): GTSNPN, SVGIG (reference sequence). The CDR3 length is 14 residues. The CDR3 DNA is TGTGCCTGGGCACGGCAAGGGGGCACAGATACGCAGTATTTT. Encoded protein: CAWARQGGTDTQYF.

CDR3 loop: CASSYRQGTYNEQFF. The CDR3 DNA reads as TGTGCCAGCAGTTATCGCCAGGGGACATACAATGAGCAGTTCTTC. The rearrangement joins TRBV6-6 to TRBJ2-1, with a tentative D call TRBD1 (6 bases). In germline, CDR1 is MNHNY, CDR2 SVGAGI (reference sequence). The CDR3 sequence is 15 residues long. The V end lost 3 bases, the J end lost 4 bases, and 13 bases lay between the germline ends.

Here the CDR3 reads CASIKGSGANVLTF. Here the CDR3 DNA reads TGTGCCAGTATTAAGGGGAGCGGGGCCAACGTCCTGACTTTC. The chain carries TRBV19 and TRBJ2-6, with D perhaps being TRBD1 or TRBD2 (5 bases each). This CDR3 comprises 14 residues. The V gene lost 7 bases and the J gene lost 4 bases, with 11 bases spanning the gap. Per germline, CDR1 LNHDA and CDR2 SQIVND (reference sequence).

The chain recombines TRBV3-1 (or the pseudogene TRBV3-2) with TRBJ1-2; 7 bases are shared with TRBD1. After removal of 6 bases from V and 6 bases from J, the junction contained 10 bases not matched to a gene. Germline V gene sequence: CDR1 LGHDT, CDR2 YNNKEL (reference sequence). The CDR3 length is 14 residues. DNA for the CDR3: TGTGCCAGCAGGCTTAAAGGGGGCGCAAATGGCTACACCTTC. It codes for CASRLKGGANGYTF.

The rearrangement joins TRBV5-1 to TRBJ2-7; the D gene could be TRBD1 or TRBD2 (5 bases each). Trimming shortened V by 3 bases and J by 4 bases, and 11 bases separated the two germline ends. Germline V gene data show CDR1 as SGHRS and CDR2 as YFSETQ. CDR3 length equals 13 residues. The CDR3 here is CASSSGTSYEQYF. The CDR3 DNA sequence: TGCGCCAGCAGCTCCGGGACGTCGTACGAGCAGTACTTC.

The V gene is TRBV30, the J gene TRBJ2-1; 9 nucleotides line up with TRBD2. The junction had 4 bases not matched to a gene; V was cut back by 0 bases and J by 7 bases. CDR1 is GTSNPN and CDR2 is SVGIG in the germline V gene (reference sequence). The CDR3 length is 14 residues. The CDR3 loop is CAWSVLAGMNEQFF. The DNA of the CDR3 is TGTGCCTGGAGTGTCCTAGCGGGGATGAATGAGCAGTTCTTC.

This chain links TRBV7-6 with TRBJ2-1; possibly TRBD1 for D (5 bases). The germline V gene encodes CDR1 SGHVS and CDR2 FNYEAQ. The CDR3 is made up of 12 amino acids. V lost 4 bases, J lost 5 bases, and 6 bases lay in between. CDR3 nucleotides: TGTGCCAGCAGCTCCAGGGACAATGAGCAGTTCTTC. Amino acids: CASSSRDNEQFF.

The chain couples TRBV20-1 to TRBJ1-5; D not certain. The CDR3 runs 12 residues. Trimming took 3 bases from V and 0 from J, leaving 3 bases between them. Germline V gene data show CDR1 as DFQATT and CDR2 as SNEGSKA (reference sequence). The CDR3 here is CSASDSNQPQHF. The CDR3 bases are TGCAGTGCTAGTGATAGCAATCAGCCCCAGCATTTT.

The CDR3 DNA follows: TGTGCCAGCAAAGGGTCCAATCAGCCCCAGCATTTT. Translated: CASKGSNQPQHF. The chain joins TRBV6-5 to TRBJ1-5; D call uncertain. Germline values: CDR1 MNHEY, CDR2 SVGAGI. This CDR3 comprises 12 residues. V was clipped by 7 bases and J by 3 bases, with 7 bases between them.